Listed here are 28 T cell receptor beta chains from one sample, sequenced in a study of blood T cell repertoires in COVID-19. Clones were sequenced by immunoSEQ multiplex PCR, and TCRdb holds only the in-frame ones, with some missing. The sample holds fewer than 200,000 clones; more than 75% are singletons and the top ten take 6.5% to 9.5%. Sample: peripheral blood. The receptors were sampled from an older woman with COVID-19, enrolled during active disease.

J is TRBJ1-1 and V is TRBV28, with D possibly TRBD1 on 6 matching bases. This CDR3 has 13 amino acids. The germline V gene encodes CDR1 MDHEN and CDR2 SYDVKM. V lost 5 bases and J 11 bases, leaving 18 bases between the germline ends. DNA for the CDR3: TGTGCCAGCAGTCCCCGGGCGGGGGCGGGTGCTTTCTTT. It translates to CASSPRAGAGAFF.

The chain carries TRBV30 and TRBJ2-3, with 7 bases lining up with TRBD2. Germline CDR1 and CDR2: GTSNPN and SVGIG (reference sequence). V trimming: 0 bases; J trimming: 0 bases; junction bases outside the gene matches: 3. The CDR3 has 15 residues. The CDR3 spells CAWSVPGRSTDTQYF. CDR3 nucleotides: TGTGCCTGGAGTGTACCCGGGAGGAGCACAGATACGCAGTATTTT.

This chain links TRBV7-2 with TRBJ2-1, with TRBD2 matching over 15 bases. Per the germline V gene, CDR1 is SGHTA and CDR2 is FQGNSA. This CDR3 region has 15 residues. V lost 5 bases and J lost 9; bases outside the gene matches: 5. CDR3 in amino acids: CASSRTSGRAGEQFF. The CDR3, as DNA: TGTGCCAGCAGCCGGACTAGCGGGAGGGCCGGTGAGCAGTTCTTC.

The gene calls are TRBV27 and TRBJ2-3; 8 bases align to TRBD2. V trimming: 3 bases; J trimming: 1 base; junction bases outside the gene matches: 3. The CDR3 runs 15 residues. In germline, CDR1 is MNHEY, CDR2 SMNVEV (reference sequence). The CDR3 DNA reads TGTGCCAGCAGTTTTTGGCGGGGGGGCACAGATACGCAGTATTTT. As protein: CASSFWRGGTDTQYF.

This clone has more than one count but fewer than ten. This chain connects TRBV24-1 to TRBJ2-3, with TRBD1 identical over 7 bases. The V and J ends lost 4 bases and 4 bases, in that order; junction bases with no gene match: 10. Germline values: CDR1 KGHDR, CDR2 SFDVKD. The CDR3 is 16 amino acids. CDR3 residues: CATSDPTTTGSDTQYF. CDR3 coding DNA: TGTGCCACCAGTGACCCTACAACGACAGGGTCAGATACGCAGTATTTT.

The V call is TRBV27, the J call TRBJ2-1, with 8 bases that match TRBD1. From germline, CDR1 is MNHEY and CDR2 SMNVEV (reference sequence). J gave up 6 bases and V 6 bases, and 13 bases lay outside the gene matches. CDR3 size: 16 residues. The CDR3 region is CASRSPRQGTSNEQFF. CDR3 bases: TGTGCCAGCAGATCGCCACGACAGGGGACGTCCAATGAGCAGTTCTTC.

V gene TRBV19 combines with J gene TRBJ1-1, with TRBD1 matching over 7 bases. J gave up 1 base and V 6 bases, and 8 bases lay outside the gene matches. Looked up from germline, CDR1 is LNHDA and CDR2 is SQIVND (reference sequence). This CDR3 is built from 15 residues. This chain's CDR3 is CASRTNRGGNTEAFF. CDR3 nucleotide sequence: TGTGCCAGTAGAACCAACAGGGGCGGGAACACTGAAGCTTTCTTT. Supplemented by reference TRBV19 and TRBJ1-1, the full variable domain reads DGGITQSPKYLFRKEGQNVTLSCEQNLNHDAMYWYRQDPGQGLRLIYYSQIVNDFQKGDIAEGYSVSREKKESFPLTVTSAQKNPTAFYLCASRTNRGGNTEAFFGQGTRLTVV.

The V gene is TRBV5-1, the J gene TRBJ1-4, with 8 bases lining up with TRBD1. The germline gives CDR1 SGHRS, CDR2 YFSETQ. The CDR3 loop spans 16 amino acids. Trimming took 2 bases from V and 8 from J; bases not matched to a gene: 11. CDR3 nucleotide sequence: TGCGCCAGCAGCTTCGGTCCAGGACAGGGCAACGAAAAACTGTTTTTT. Residues: CASSFGPGQGNEKLFF. Based on the CDR3 plus reference TRBV5-1 and TRBJ1-4, the full variable domain is KAGVTQTPRYLIKTRGQQVTLSCSPISGHRSVSWYQQTPGQGLQFLFEYFSETQRNKGNFPGRFSGRQFSNSRSEMNVSTLELGDSALYLCASSFGPGQGNEKLFFGSGTQLSVL.

The V call is TRBV5-1, the J call TRBJ1-2; D is uncertain. This CDR3 is 15 amino acids long. V was cut by 9 bases and J by 0 bases, with 18 bases left in between. Germline V lookup: CDR1 SGHRS, CDR2 YFSETQ. CDR3: CATRMGDSPNYGYTF. The CDR3 DNA follows: TGCGCCACCAGGATGGGCGATTCACCTAACTATGGCTACACCTTC.

This chain connects TRBV6-2 or TRBV6-3 to TRBJ1-1, with D possibly being TRBD1 (6 bases). Trimming cost V 0 bases and J 1 base, with 12 bases left between them. The germline V gene encodes CDR1 MNHEY and CDR2 SVGEGT. CDR3 size: 16 residues. The CDR3 DNA follows: TGTGCCAGCAGTTACTCGGGGGACACCCCGAACACTGAAGCTTTCTTT. Amino acid sequence: CASSYSGDTPNTEAFF.

The J gene is TRBJ1-5, the V gene TRBV6-5; 7 nucleotides align to TRBD1. J gave up 2 bases and V 6 bases, and 1 base lay outside the gene matches. Germline assignment: CDR1 MNHEY and CDR2 SVGAGI. This CDR3 region has 13 residues. The CDR3 loop is CASRGTGNQPQHF. Written as DNA, the CDR3 is TGTGCCAGCAGGGGGACAGGCAATCAGCCCCAGCATTTT.

The rearrangement links TRBV9 to TRBJ2-3; TRBD2 matches 9 bases. CDR1 is SGDLS and CDR2 is YYNGEE in the germline V gene. V gave up 3 bases and J gave up 4 bases; unmatched junction bases: 6. The CDR3 is made up of 15 amino acids. Here the CDR3 reads CASSALAGEADTQYF. The CDR3 bases are TGTGCCAGCAGCGCATTAGCGGGGGAAGCAGATACGCAGTATTTT.

This sequence joins TRBV19 and TRBJ2-5; 12 positions agree with TRBD2. V was pared by 2 bases and J by 3 bases, with 7 bases of the junction left unmatched. CDR1 and CDR2 (germline): LNHDA, SQIVND (reference sequence). CDR3 length equals 17 residues. CDR3: CASSISPSGGAKETQYF. The CDR3 DNA sequence: TGTGCCAGTAGTATAAGTCCTAGCGGGGGGGCTAAAGAGACCCAGTACTTC.

This clone was observed a single time. The chain is built from TRBV6-4 and TRBJ2-2, with TRBD1 matching 7 bases. Germline loops: CDR1 MRHNA, CDR2 SNTAGT. CDR3 length: 14 amino acids. The V gene end was trimmed by 5 bases and the J gene end by 1 base; junction bases not matched to a gene: 1. CDR3 region: CASSRQGNTGELFF. The CDR3 DNA follows: TGTGCCAGCAGTAGACAGGGGAACACCGGGGAGCTGTTTTTT.

The sample holds one count of this clone. The chain is built from TRBV30 and TRBJ1-6; TRBD1 is a possible D gene (6 bases). The CDR3 loop spans 17 amino acids. The V and J ends lost 1 base and 9 bases respectively, with 22 bases between them. Germline lookup yields CDR1 GTSNPN and CDR2 SVGIG (reference sequence). CDR3: CAWSDEVRLTGISPLHF. The CDR3, as DNA: TGTGCCTGGAGTGATGAAGTGCGCCTTACAGGGATTTCACCCCTCCACTTT. Supplemented by reference TRBV30 and TRBJ1-6, the full variable domain reads SQTIHQWPATLVQPVGSPLSLECTVEGTSNPNLYWYRQAAGRGLQLLFYSVGIGQISSEVPQNLSASRPQDRQFILSSKKLLLSDSGFYLCAWSDEVRLTGISPLHFGNGTRLTVT.

The chain combines TRBV5-1 with TRBJ2-5, with TRBD2 matching 13 bases. The germline gives CDR1 SGHRS, CDR2 YFSETQ. This CDR3 contains 15 residues. The ends lost 4 bases at V and 3 bases at J; junction bases unmatched: 3. Written as DNA, the CDR3 is TGCGCCAGCAGCGGAGGACTAGCGGGGGAAGAGACCCAGTACTTC. Translation gives CASSGGLAGEETQYF. The full variable domain, rest sourced from reference TRBV5-1 and TRBJ2-5, is KAGVTQTPRYLIKTRGQQVTLSCSPISGHRSVSWYQQTPGQGLQFLFEYFSETQRNKGNFPGRFSGRQFSNSRSEMNVSTLELGDSALYLCASSGGLAGEETQYFGPGTRLLVL.

This rearrangement joins TRBV3-1 (or the pseudogene TRBV3-2) to TRBJ1-2; 8 nucleotides agree with TRBD1. Trimming cost V 0 bases and J 0 bases; bases outside gene matches: 6. Germline CDR1 reads LGHDT; CDR2 reads YNNKEL (reference sequence). The CDR3 has 17 amino acids. CDR3 bases: TGTGCCAGCAGCCAAGATATCAGGGGGCTGTCTAACTATGGCTACACCTTC. Its protein is CASSQDIRGLSNYGYTF.

The chain combines TRBV5-4 with TRBJ2-3, with D possibly TRBD1 on 6 matching bases. The CDR3 loop spans 15 amino acids. In germline, CDR1 is SGHNT, CDR2 YYREEE (reference sequence). V was clipped by 4 bases and J by 0 bases, with 12 bases between them. The CDR3 DNA reads TGTGCCAGCAGCCCGACAGGAATTAGCACAGATACGCAGTATTTT. Translated, it gives CASSPTGISTDTQYF.

V gene TRBV29-1 combines with J gene TRBJ1-1, with 9 bases matching TRBD1. The CDR3 contains 15 residues. V lost 0 bases and J lost 3; bases outside the gene matches: 5. Germline V gene lookup returns CDR1 SQVTM and CDR2 ANQGSEA. The DNA for the CDR3 is TGCAGCGTTGAAGACCCACAGGGGGCAGACACTGAAGCTTTCTTT. It specifies CSVEDPQGADTEAFF.

This chain uses TRBV10-2 with TRBJ1-5; 8 bases map to TRBD1. Germline values: CDR1 WSHSY, CDR2 SAAADI. After removal of 6 bases from V and 5 bases from J, the junction contained 3 bases not matched to a gene. The CDR3 sequence is 13 residues long. The CDR3 DNA reads as TGCGCCAGCAGCAACAGGGGGGATCAGCCCCAGCATTTT. Translating gives CASSNRGDQPQHF.

DNA for the CDR3: TGTGCCAGCAGCTTCCGAGGGGGCACTGAAGCTTTCTTT. Its protein is CASSFRGGTEAFF. The V gene is TRBV14, the J gene TRBJ1-1; a possible D gene is TRBD1 (6 bases). The CDR3 runs 13 residues. V lost 5 bases and J lost 4, with 11 bases in between. Looked up from germline, CDR1 is SGHDN and CDR2 is FVKESK.

The chain employs TRBV5-5 and TRBJ1-1; TRBD1 agrees at 8 bases. The CDR3 length is 15 residues. Per the germline V gene, CDR1 is SGHKS and CDR2 is YYEKEE (reference sequence). J gave up 1 base and V 10 bases, and 12 bases lay outside the gene matches. The CDR3, as DNA: TGTGCCGCGCACCAGGGGGCGGTTGGGAACACTGAAGCTTTCTTT. Amino acid sequence: CAAHQGAVGNTEAFF.

This chain links TRBV7-2 with TRBJ2-1; tentative D call: TRBD2 (7 bases). The V gene's germline CDR1 is SGHTA and CDR2 FQGNSA. Trimming removed 5 bases from V and 6 bases from J, with 17 bases in between. The CDR3 is made up of 15 amino acids. The CDR3 here is CASSQGLGGPNEQFF. The CDR3 coding sequence is TGTGCCAGCAGCCAAGGACTAGGGGGACCCAATGAGCAGTTCTTC.

The V call is TRBV5-1, the J call TRBJ1-1; D may be TRBD1 (6 bases). CDR3 length equals 16 residues. Germline assignment: CDR1 SGHRS and CDR2 YFSETQ. V lost 1 base and J 1 base, leaving 14 bases between the germline ends. The CDR3 spells CASSLSSGAGNTEAFF. The CDR3 DNA is TGCGCCAGCAGCTTGTCATCAGGGGCGGGGAACACTGAAGCTTTCTTT.

This clone was counted between two and nine times. The chain has TRBV2 and TRBJ2-7, with a possible D match to TRBD1 (6 bases). Looked up from germline, CDR1 is SNHLY and CDR2 is FYNNEI. V dropped 7 bases and J dropped 2 bases, with 12 bases sitting between them. This CDR3 has 13 amino acids. The CDR3 DNA sequence: TGTGCCAGCAAACGAGAGGGGGCCTACGAGCAGTACGTC. It yields the protein CASKREGAYEQYV.

This chain links TRBV7-3 with TRBJ2-3; TRBD1 aligns across 7 bases. Germline V gives CDR1 SGHTA, CDR2 FQGTGA. V was pared by 2 bases and J by 3 bases, with 8 bases of the junction left unmatched. The CDR3 sequence is 16 residues long. The CDR3 region has the DNA TGTGCCAGCAGCTTATTACAAGGGGGCGCAACAGATACGCAGTATTTT. Translated, it gives CASSLLQGGATDTQYF.

This sequence joins TRBV7-9 and TRBJ2-2, with TRBD2 matching 9 bases. This CDR3 has 15 residues. In germline, CDR1 is SEHNR, CDR2 FQNEAQ (reference sequence). The V segment lost 2 bases and the J segment 5 bases; nucleotides outside the gene matches: 3. The CDR3 DNA is TGTGCCAGCAGCTTATACCTAGCGGGAACCGGGGAGCTGTTTTTT. Amino acids: CASSLYLAGTGELFF. The whole variable domain, filled in from reference TRBV7-9 and TRBJ2-2, reads DTGVSQNPRHKITKRGQNVTFRCDPISEHNRLYWYRQTLGQGPEFLTYFQNEAQLEKSRLLSDRFSAERPKGSFSTLEIQRTEQGDSAMYLCASSLYLAGTGELFFGEGSRLTVL.

V usage is TRBV6-2 or TRBV6-3 and J usage is TRBJ1-5; tentative D call: TRBD1 (6 bases). The CDR3 consists of 17 residues. Germline assignment: CDR1 MNHEY and CDR2 SVGEGT. Trimming pared 0 bases from V and 0 bases from J, leaving 12 bases between. The DNA of the CDR3 is TGTGCCAGCAGTTACTCACTAGGACAGAATAGCAATCAGCCCCAGCATTTT. Its protein product is CASSYSLGQNSNQPQHF.